These 32 T cell receptor beta chains share one sample of origin, sequenced in a study of cytomegalovirus exposure and HLA in healthy donors. With 60 Vbeta and 13 Jbeta primers, the PCR was carried out. TCRdb's table, derived via immunoSEQ multiplex PCR, lists solely in-frame clones and lacks some. Here the sample spans some 130,000 clones, approximately 81% being singletons. Material: PBMCs. The receptors were sampled from a male donor in good health and CMV-seronegative.

The CDR3 here is CASSFFEAFF. The DNA for the CDR3 is TGTGCCAGCAGTTTCTTCGAAGCTTTCTTT. This chain connects TRBV28 to TRBJ1-1; no definite D call. Germline lookup yields CDR1 MDHEN and CDR2 SYDVKM. The CDR3 is 10 amino acids. V was pared by 3 bases and J by 8 bases, with 4 bases between.

This chain uses TRBV30 with TRBJ2-3, with D possibly TRBD1 on 6 matching bases. Germline CDR1 GTSNPN, CDR2 SVGIG (reference sequence). Trimming pared 0 bases from V and 0 bases from J, leaving 10 bases between. CDR3 length: 15 amino acids. CDR3 loop: CAWSVGGWSTDTQYF. The CDR3 region has the DNA TGTGCCTGGAGTGTAGGGGGTTGGAGCACAGATACGCAGTATTTT. The entire variable domain, with the rest obtained from reference TRBV30 and TRBJ2-3, is as follows: SQTIHQWPATLVQPVGSPLSLECTVEGTSNPNLYWYRQAAGRGLQLLFYSVGIGQISSEVPQNLSASRPQDRQFILSSKKLLLSDSGFYLCAWSVGGWSTDTQYFGPGTRLTVL.

This clone appeared a few times. The chain employs TRBV1 and TRBJ2-3; TRBD1 is taken as the D call from the table, unchecked against the DNA. TRBV1 is assigned pseudogene status. The CDR3 consists of 15 residues. The CDR3 loop is CTSSQARTVYDTQYF. In nucleotides, the CDR3 is TGCACCAGCAGCCAAGCAAGGACAGTCTATGATACGCAGTATTTT.

The chain carries TRBV29-1 and TRBJ1-3; D is possibly TRBD1 (5 bases). Germline lookup yields CDR1 SQVTM and CDR2 ANQGSEA. The V end was cut by 0 bases, the J end by 0 bases, with 9 bases between. The CDR3 covers 15 residues. CDR3 in DNA: TGCAGCGTTGAAGAGGGGCCGATCTCTGGAAACACCATATATTTT. Translation: CSVEEGPISGNTIYF.

This clone turned up a few times. The rearrangement uses TRBV7-6 and TRBJ2-7, with D perhaps matching TRBD2 (5 bases). This CDR3 has 13 residues. Germline loops: CDR1 SGHVS, CDR2 FNYEAQ. Trimming took off 3 bases at V and 3 bases at J, with 9 bases between the two ends. CDR3 sequence (DNA): TGTGCCAGCAGCTTGCAGGCGGGCTACGAGCAGTACTTC. This encodes CASSLQAGYEQYF. The variable domain in full, with the rest retrieved from reference TRBV7-6 and TRBJ2-7, is GAGVSQSPRYKVTKRGQDVALRCDPISGHVSLYWYRQALGQGPEFLTYFNYEAQQDKSGLPNDRFSAERPEGSISTLTIQRTEQRDSAMYRCASSLQAGYEQYFGPGTRLTVT.

This chain connects TRBV18 to TRBJ2-3; 10 bases match TRBD2. Germline CDR1 reads KGHSH; CDR2 reads LQKENI. This CDR3 comprises 16 residues. J gave up 1 base and V 1 base, and 2 bases lay outside the gene matches. CDR3 region: CASSPRLAGGTDTQYF. The CDR3, as DNA: TGTGCCAGCTCACCACGGCTAGCGGGAGGCACAGATACGCAGTATTTT.

This sequence joins TRBV7-2 and TRBJ2-2; D might be TRBD2 (6 bases). V lost 5 bases to trimming and J lost 4 bases, with 17 bases between them. CDR1 is SGHTA and CDR2 is FQGNSA in the germline V gene. This CDR3 comprises 16 residues. CDR3 nucleotides: TGTGCCAGCAGCCCAGGGAGGCGGCTCATCACCGGGGAGCTGTTTTTT. Protein: CASSPGRRLITGELFF.

The chain carries TRBV30 and TRBJ2-2; D might be TRBD2 (6 bases). This CDR3 spans 17 amino acids. Trimming cost V 0 bases and J 6 bases, with 20 bases left between them. Looked up from germline, CDR1 is GTSNPN and CDR2 is SVGIG (reference sequence). In DNA form, the CDR3 reads TGTGCCTGGAGTGTCCGAAGGCGCGGGACGTGGGCCGGGGAGCTGTTTTTT. It is translated as CAWSVRRRGTWAGELFF.

CDR3: CATSRDRADTQYF. CDR3 bases: TGTGCCACCAGCAGGGACAGAGCAGATACGCAGTATTTT. V and J are TRBV15 and TRBJ2-3, with D perhaps matching TRBD1 (6 bases). CDR3 length: 13 residues. Trimming removed 3 bases from V and 4 bases from J, with 8 bases in between. CDR1 is LNHNV, CDR2 YYDKDF, per germline (reference sequence).

This clone was detected once. The junction does not match germline at one end; this may be a read error. V gene TRBV7-7 combines with J gene TRBJ1-5; D is perhaps TRBD1 (6 bases). In germline, CDR1 is SSHAT, CDR2 FNYEAQ (reference sequence). CDR3 size: 16 residues. For the CDR3, the DNA is TGTGCTAGCAAATCCTTGGGGGGGCCTTCTAATCAGCCCCAGCATTTT. Protein sequence: CASKSLGGPSNQPQHF.

This chain connects TRBV9 to TRBJ2-7, with 15 bases that match TRBD2. The V gene's germline CDR1 is SGDLS and CDR2 YYNGEE. CDR3 length: 16 residues. Trimming cost V 4 bases and J 3 bases; bases outside gene matches: 5. CDR3 sequence reads: CASSPLGLAGGYEQYF. The CDR3, as DNA: TGTGCCAGCAGCCCACTGGGACTAGCGGGGGGCTACGAGCAGTACTTC. Supplemented by reference TRBV9 and TRBJ2-7, the full variable domain reads DSGVTQTPKHLITATGQRVTLRCSPRSGDLSVYWYQQSLDQGLQFLIQYYNGEERAKGNILERFSAQQFPDLHSELNLSSLELGDSALYFCASSPLGLAGGYEQYFGPGTRLTVT.

In this sample, this clone turned up a few times. V is TRBV9 and J is TRBJ2-6, with 7 bases that match TRBD1. V dropped 1 base and J dropped 0; count of bases not matched to a gene: 4. CDR3 length: 17 residues. The V gene's germline CDR1 is SGDLS and CDR2 YYNGEE. CDR3 nucleotide sequence: TGTGCCAGCAGCGTAAGACAGGGAGACTCTGGGGCCAACGTCCTGACTTTC. The encoded protein is CASSVRQGDSGANVLTF.

The count of this clone is one. Here the CDR3 DNA reads TGCGCCAGCAGCCAAGAGGGCGGGGAGAACTATGGCTACACCTTC. Protein: CASSQEGGENYGYTF. The chain carries TRBV4-3 and TRBJ1-2; D gene uncertain. The CDR3 runs to 15 residues. The V end lost 0 bases, the J end lost 2 bases, and 10 bases lay between the germline ends. Germline V gene data show CDR1 as LGHNA and CDR2 as YSLEER.

V is TRBV7-2 and J is TRBJ2-7; 9 nucleotides match TRBD2. The germline gives CDR1 SGHTA, CDR2 FQGNSA. V lost 3 bases, J lost 7 bases, and 10 bases stayed unmatched. This CDR3 has 15 residues. The CDR3 DNA sequence: TGTGCCAGCAGCTTCACAGGTAGCGGGAGTGAAGAGCAGTACTTC. Its protein is CASSFTGSGSEEQYF.

J is TRBJ2-5 and V is TRBV5-4; D call uncertain. Germline V gene data show CDR1 as SGHNT and CDR2 as YYREEE (reference sequence). There are 13 residues in the CDR3. Between the trimmed V and J ends, which lost 5 bases and 0 bases, there was a span of 8 bases. The CDR3 nucleotides are TGTGCCAGCAGACAGATGTACCAAGAGACCCAGTACTTC. Its translation is CASRQMYQETQYF.

The V gene is TRBV30, the J gene TRBJ1-5, with a tentative D call TRBD1 (5 bases). Germline assignment: CDR1 GTSNPN and CDR2 SVGIG (reference sequence). V dropped 3 bases and J dropped 1 base, with 19 bases sitting between them. The CDR3 is 17 residues long. DNA for the CDR3: TGTGCCTGGAGCCACATTACCTCGGGGGGGAGCAATCAGCCCCAGCATTTT. Protein product: CAWSHITSGGSNQPQHF.

V usage is TRBV28 and J usage is TRBJ1-4, with a possible D match to TRBD1 (6 bases). Germline V gives CDR1 MDHEN, CDR2 SYDVKM. Trimming stripped 7 bases from V and 8 bases from J, with 17 bases between. This CDR3 region has 14 residues. CDR3: CASINGGANEKLFF. In nucleotides, the CDR3 is TGTGCCAGCATTAATGGGGGCGCGAACGAAAAACTGTTTTTT.

V gene TRBV5-1 combines with J gene TRBJ1-2; possibly TRBD1 for D (6 bases). Trimming removed 0 bases from V and 4 bases from J, with 13 bases in between. CDR1 and CDR2 from the germline V gene are SGHRS and YFSETQ. CDR3 length: 15 amino acids. CDR3 sequence (DNA): TGCGCCAGCAGCTTGGTGGCAGGGGTTGCCTATGGCTACACCTTC. It specifies CASSLVAGVAYGYTF.

The chain recombines TRBV4-3 with TRBJ2-3; TRBD2 agrees at 8 bases. Germline V gene lookup returns CDR1 LGHNA and CDR2 YSLEER. The V segment lost 3 bases and the J segment 1 base; nucleotides outside the gene matches: 6. This CDR3 is built from 16 residues. The CDR3 DNA reads TGCGCCAGCAGCCACCCGAGCGGGAGACGCACAGATACGCAGTATTTT. This encodes CASSHPSGRRTDTQYF.

A note on this clone: One end of the junction fails to match germline, which may point to a read error. The CDR3 protein is CSSSLGPLSGRAGELFF. The CDR3 DNA reads TGTTCCAGCAGCTTAGGTCCCCTTAGCGGGAGGGCCGGGGAGCTGTTTTTT. The rearrangement uses TRBV7-9 and TRBJ2-2; 11 nucleotides line up with TRBD2. Germline-derived CDR1 and CDR2 are SEHNR and FQNEAQ (reference sequence). CDR3 length: 17 amino acids. Full variable domain (outside the CDR3, taken from reference TRBV7-9 and TRBJ2-2): DTGVSQNPRHKITKRGQNVTFRCDPISEHNRLYWYRQTLGQGPEFLTYFQNEAQLEKSRLLSDRFSAERPKGSFSTLEIQRTEQGDSAMYLCSSSLGPLSGRAGELFFGEGSRLTVL.

This chain connects TRBV7-3 to TRBJ2-1; 8 nucleotides match TRBD2. V shed 5 bases and J 7 bases; nucleotides not matched to a gene: 13. This CDR3 is 16 amino acids long. CDR1 is SGHTA and CDR2 is FQGTGA in the germline V gene. The CDR3 is CASSRTTGGQRNEQFF. The CDR3 DNA reads as TGTGCCAGCAGCCGCACCACGGGGGGGCAACGGAATGAGCAGTTCTTC.

This clone came up once. The CDR3 sequence is CASTLAGKNTDTQYF. The CDR3 bases are TGTGCCAGCACGCTAGCGGGGAAGAACACAGATACGCAGTATTTT. The gene calls are TRBV19 and TRBJ2-3; 9 nucleotides line up with TRBD2. The CDR3 length is 15 residues. Per germline, CDR1 LNHDA and CDR2 SQIVND (reference sequence). With V trimmed by 9 bases and J by 2 bases, 9 bases remained unmatched.

The chain carries TRBV11-3 and TRBJ2-7; weak D call: TRBD1 (5 bases). V was shortened by 1 base and J by 6 bases, with 10 bases between the two germline ends. The CDR3 is 13 residues long. The V gene's germline CDR1 is SGHNT and CDR2 YENEEA. CDR3 DNA: TGTGCCAGCAGCTTAGTTGGGGCTTCCGAGCAGTACTTC. It specifies CASSLVGASEQYF.

The chain carries TRBV7-8 and TRBJ1-2; possible D gene TRBD1, 5 bases. CDR3 length: 14 residues. V lost 5 bases and J lost 1, with 11 bases in between. CDR1 and CDR2 from the germline V gene are SGHVS and FQNEAQ. CDR3 nucleotides: TGTGCCAGCAGCACAGGAGGGGTTAACTATGGCTACACCTTC. Its protein is CASSTGGVNYGYTF. The full variable domain, rest sourced from reference TRBV7-8 and TRBJ1-2, is GAGVSQSPRYKVAKRGQDVALRCDPISGHVSLFWYQQALGQGPEFLTYFQNEAQLDKSGLPSDRFFAERPEGSVSTLKIQRTQQEDSAVYLCASSTGGVNYGYTFGSGTRLTVV.

This chain joins TRBV9 and TRBJ2-7; tentatively, D is TRBD2 (6 bases). The ends were cut back, 0 bases at V and 2 bases at J, with 9 bases in the middle. Germline V CDR1 and CDR2: SGDLS, YYNGEE. The CDR3 covers 14 residues. The CDR3 DNA reads as TGTGCCAGCAGCGTAGAAGGAGGGCCCTACGAGCAGTACTTC. Protein: CASSVEGGPYEQYF.

V gene TRBV7-3 combines with J gene TRBJ2-3, with unresolved D. Per the germline V gene, CDR1 is SGHTA and CDR2 is FQGTGA. Trimming cost V 5 bases and J 0 bases, with 15 bases left between them. The CDR3 sequence is 16 residues long. The CDR3 loop reads CASSRSVHPSTDTQYF. CDR3 coding DNA: TGTGCCAGCAGCCGCAGCGTCCATCCTAGCACAGATACGCAGTATTTT.

This clone has more than one count but fewer than ten. The chain joins TRBV7-9 to TRBJ2-3; D is undetermined. V was shortened by 6 bases and J by 3 bases, with 4 bases between the two germline ends. The CDR3 consists of 11 residues. Looked up from germline, CDR1 is SEHNR and CDR2 is FQNEAQ (reference sequence). CDR3 sequence reads: CASRRTDTQYF. The CDR3 nucleotides read TGTGCCAGCAGACGGACAGATACGCAGTATTTT.

The genes are TRBV19 and TRBJ1-1; 8 nucleotides align to TRBD1. Germline-derived CDR1 and CDR2 are LNHDA and SQIVND (reference sequence). The CDR3 is 14 residues long. J gave up 4 bases and V 4 bases, and 5 bases lay outside the gene matches. The CDR3 coding sequence is TGTGCCAGTAGTACAGGGGGCTGGGGCACTGAAGCTTTCTTT. Amino acids: CASSTGGWGTEAFF.

The chain recombines TRBV11-2 with TRBJ1-1; TRBD1 agrees at 7 bases. Germline trimming cut 4 bases from V and 1 base from J; bases unmatched to any gene: 6. Germline V CDR1 and CDR2: SGHAT, FQNNGV. The length of the CDR3 is 15 residues. The CDR3 region is CASSSGQETNTEAFF. The CDR3 DNA follows: TGTGCCAGCAGCTCAGGACAGGAGACGAACACTGAAGCTTTCTTT.

This clone occurred once. V is TRBV18 and J is TRBJ2-7, with D possibly matching TRBD2 (5 bases). Trimming removed 3 bases from V and 2 bases from J, with 11 bases in between. Germline V gives CDR1 KGHSH, CDR2 LQKENI. The CDR3 consists of 14 residues. The CDR3 nucleotides are TGTGCCAGCTCACCTGGCGGGTGGACCTACGAGCAGTACTTC. Translation gives CASSPGGWTYEQYF.

CDR3 amino acids: CASSSGLADISYEQYF. CDR3 DNA sequence: TGTGCCAGCAGTTCCGGACTAGCGGATATATCCTACGAGCAGTACTTC. The V call is TRBV9, the J call TRBJ2-7; 10 bases are shared with TRBD2. J was trimmed by 1 base and V by 5 bases; bases with no gene match: 9. Germline V gene lookup returns CDR1 SGDLS and CDR2 YYNGEE. The CDR3 is 16 amino acids.

Only a few counts were recorded for this clone. J is TRBJ2-5 and V is TRBV6-6; TRBD2 matches at 8 bases. The J call may be incorrect, as the DNA end agrees better with TRBJ2-7. This CDR3 has 16 residues. From germline, CDR1 is MNHNY and CDR2 SVGAGI (reference sequence). The CDR3 spells CASSYASASGPYEQYF. DNA of the CDR3: TGTGCCAGCAGTTACGCGTCAGCTAGCGGGCCCTACGAGCAGTACTTC.